This TCR beta chain was retrieved from a study of PD-L1 blockade in urothelial cancer. Produced via immunoSEQ multiplex PCR; TCRdb's table is partial and in-frame only. The sample comprises under 85,000 clones, about 91% of which are singletons, and more than 0.85% rests with the top ten. Described time point: peripheral blood 6 weeks after treatment start. The patients' disease, urothelial carcinoma, was locally advanced or metastatic. General study findings and limits: Better survival was predicted when blood TCR clonality before treatment fell below the median.

CDR3 size: 15 residues. Trimming removed 6 bases at V and 7 bases at J, with 19 bases between. In germline, CDR1 is MDHEN, CDR2 SYDVKM. Concerning this clone: The antigen is not known.

This chain uses TRBV28 with TRBJ1-5; a weak D match, TRBD1 (5 bases). The material sequenced was PBMCs, taken around atezolizumab (anti-PD-L1) treatment. This clonotype was obtained from a woman of 80 years or more with urothelial cancer. CDR3 amino acids: CASRTGRGVGQPQHF. CDR3 DNA: TGTGCCAGCAGAACCGGGCGGGGGGTAGGGCAGCCCCAGCATTTT.